This T cell receptor (beta chain) emerged from a study of cytomegalovirus exposure and HLA in healthy donors. Points from the study as a whole: In a later analysis, compared with equally common non-associated chains, HLA-associated beta chains were more expanded. Later on, analysis showed that most CMV-associated TCR beta chains appeared to be HLA-restricted.

Nominally healthy donors provided the samples, though records likely missed some immune exposures. Per the germline V gene, CDR1 is SGHTA and CDR2 is FQGNSA. There are 14 residues in the CDR3. V lost 0 bases, J lost 7 bases, and 12 bases lay in between. The PCR ran on 60 Vbeta and 13 Jbeta primers. Clones were sequenced by immunoSEQ multiplex PCR, and TCRdb holds only the in-frame ones, with some missing. There are about 89,000 clones in the sample; about 66% occur only once, and around 2.3% lies in the top ten. On this clone itself: Its cognate antigen is unknown.

The specimen was PBMCs. The gene calls are TRBV7-2 and TRBJ2-5; tentative D call: TRBD1 (5 bases). The clonotype originates from a young man in good health and CMV-seronegative. CDR3 sequence (DNA): TGTGCCAGCAGCTTAGCGATTCAGGGTGGGACCCAGTACTTC. Translating it yields CASSLAIQGGTQYF. Based on the CDR3 plus reference TRBV7-2 and TRBJ2-5, the full variable domain is GAGVSQSPSNKVTEKGKDVELRCDPISGHTALYWYRQSLGQGLEFLIYFQGNSAPDKSGLPSDRFSAERTGGSVSTLTIQRTQQEDSAVYLCASSLAIQGGTQYFGPGTRLLVL.